Shown below are 7 T cell receptor beta chains from a single sample sequenced in a study of beta chain features in type 1 diabetes. Expressed TCRB transcripts got sequenced, as all isolated RNA was reverse transcribed. Profiled with immunoSEQ multiplex PCR; TCRdb holds only in-frame clones, not every one. The data hold hundreds of thousands of clones, with around 15% observed a single time. The source material was naive CD4+ T cells from blood. These receptor sequences come from a young man in good health.

As for this clone: The sample holds other DNA sequences that translate to the same CDR3. The CDR3 DNA sequence: TGTGCCAGCAGCGTCGGGACTAGCGGGGGCCAAGAGACCCAGTACTTC. Residues: CASSVGTSGGQETQYF. This chain connects TRBV9 to TRBJ2-5; TRBD2 matches 14 bases. V trimming: 2 bases; J trimming: 1 base; junction bases outside the gene matches: 1. Germline CDR1 reads SGDLS; CDR2 reads YYNGEE. There are 16 residues in the CDR3.

V and J are TRBV2 and TRBJ2-1; unclear D gene. With 5 bases removed from V and 9 bases from J, the gap between germline ends came to 11 bases. Germline CDR1 reads SNHLY; CDR2 reads FYNNEI. The CDR3 sequence is 12 residues long. In DNA form, the CDR3 reads TGTGCCAGCAGTCGTAGTAGGTTTGAGCAGTTCTTC. Encoded protein: CASSRSRFEQFF.

This sequence joins TRBV27 and TRBJ1-1; TRBD1 might be the D (5 bases). The CDR3 contains 16 residues. CDR1 is MNHEY and CDR2 is SMNVEV in the germline V gene (reference sequence). V was pared by 5 bases and J by 0 bases, with 16 bases between. This CDR3 is CASSLRQKIMNTEAFF. The CDR3 DNA sequence: TGTGCCAGCAGTCTTCGACAGAAAATAATGAACACTGAAGCTTTCTTT.

This chain links TRBV2 with TRBJ1-1; no clear D gene. Germline V lookup: CDR1 SNHLY, CDR2 FYNNEI. The CDR3 has 12 residues. Trimming took off 3 bases at V and 12 bases at J, with 14 bases between the two ends. In DNA form, the CDR3 reads TGTGCCAGCAGTGACTTCCCACAGAGGCCTTTCTTT. Translated: CASSDFPQRPFF.

In this sample, this clone turned up a few times. This chain joins TRBV28 and TRBJ2-7; 8 positions match TRBD1. Germline V gene sequence: CDR1 MDHEN, CDR2 SYDVKM. This CDR3 is 16 amino acids long. Trimming took 6 bases from V and 3 from J; bases not matched to a gene: 13. The CDR3: CASSSFLPGQGYEQYF. DNA for the CDR3: TGTGCCAGCAGCTCCTTCCTCCCAGGACAGGGCTACGAGCAGTACTTC.

The V and J genes are TRBV5-1 and TRBJ2-7, with D possibly matching TRBD1 (5 bases). The germline V gene encodes CDR1 SGHRS and CDR2 YFSETQ. The CDR3 runs 14 residues. The germline V and J ends were trimmed by 0 bases and 7 bases, with 14 bases remaining between them. The chain's CDR3 is CASSLAPDTTEQYF. CDR3 bases: TGCGCCAGCAGCTTGGCCCCGGACACGACTGAGCAGTACTTC. Combining the CDR3 with reference TRBV5-1 and TRBJ2-7 gives the whole variable domain KAGVTQTPRYLIKTRGQQVTLSCSPISGHRSVSWYQQTPGQGLQFLFEYFSETQRNKGNFPGRFSGRQFSNSRSEMNVSTLELGDSALYLCASSLAPDTTEQYFGPGTRLTVT.

In the case of this clone: Other DNA sequences in the same sample also yield this CDR3. The J gene is TRBJ2-1, the V gene TRBV4-3; TRBD2 matches 12 bases. With 4 bases clipped from V and 4 bases from J, the junction kept 14 bases outside the gene matches. CDR1 is LGHNA and CDR2 is YSLEER in the germline V gene. The length of the CDR3 is 19 residues. The CDR3 region is CASSRGVQSLAGGYNEQFF. The CDR3, as DNA: TGCGCCAGCAGCCGAGGGGTTCAGTCGCTAGCGGGAGGGTACAATGAGCAGTTCTTC.